This T cell receptor beta chain was recorded in a study of blood T cell repertoires in COVID-19. Overall study: Specimens from acute and convalescent COVID-19 originated in the United States, Italy and Spain. PBMCs, B-cell-depleted T cells, or T cells were the source of the cDNA or gDNA that made up the material.

CDR3 length: 10 amino acids. Germline V gives CDR1 SQVTM, CDR2 ANQGSEA. V dropped 5 bases and J dropped 3 bases, with 5 bases sitting between them. In the authors' workflow: Scientists estimated how many nucleated cells there were by amplifying reference gene primers. Libraries were prepared by immunoSEQ multiplex PCR; TCRdb keeps only in-frame clonotypes and omits some of them. Clonal size and the V and J genes are those of that table, whereas D and trimming came from the DNA. Seen here are under 450,000 clones, 88% observed once, and the top ten hold roughly 12%. The genes are TRBV29-1 and TRBJ2-7, with unresolved D. The source of this sequence is a woman aged 50 to 65 with COVID-19, enrolled during active disease. What was sequenced was peripheral blood. The CDR3 here is CSVLGYEQYF. The CDR3 DNA sequence: TGCAGCGTTCTCGGCTACGAGCAGTACTTC.